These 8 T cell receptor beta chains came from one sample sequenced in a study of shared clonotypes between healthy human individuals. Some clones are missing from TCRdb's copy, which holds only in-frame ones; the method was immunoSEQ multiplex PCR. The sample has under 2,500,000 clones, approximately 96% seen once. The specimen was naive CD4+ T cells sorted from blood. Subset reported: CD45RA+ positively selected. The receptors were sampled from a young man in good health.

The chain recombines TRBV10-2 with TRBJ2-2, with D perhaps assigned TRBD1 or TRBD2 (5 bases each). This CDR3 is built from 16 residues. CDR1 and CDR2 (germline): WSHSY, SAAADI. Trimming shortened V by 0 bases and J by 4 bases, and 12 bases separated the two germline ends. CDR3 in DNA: TGCGCCAGCAGTGAGTCGAGGGGCCGTGGCACCGGGGAGCTGTTTTTT. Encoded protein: CASSESRGRGTGELFF.

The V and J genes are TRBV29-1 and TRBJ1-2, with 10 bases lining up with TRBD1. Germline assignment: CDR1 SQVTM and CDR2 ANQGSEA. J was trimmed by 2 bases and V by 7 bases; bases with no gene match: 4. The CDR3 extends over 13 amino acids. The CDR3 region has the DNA TGCAGCGCCTGGACAGGGGGGAACTATGGCTACACCTTC. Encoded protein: CSAWTGGNYGYTF.

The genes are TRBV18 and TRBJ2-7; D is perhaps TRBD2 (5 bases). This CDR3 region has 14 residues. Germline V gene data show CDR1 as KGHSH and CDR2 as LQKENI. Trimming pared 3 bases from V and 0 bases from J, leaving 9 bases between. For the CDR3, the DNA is TGTGCCAGCTCACCTAGCGCTAGCTCCTACGAGCAGTACTTC. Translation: CASSPSASSYEQYF.

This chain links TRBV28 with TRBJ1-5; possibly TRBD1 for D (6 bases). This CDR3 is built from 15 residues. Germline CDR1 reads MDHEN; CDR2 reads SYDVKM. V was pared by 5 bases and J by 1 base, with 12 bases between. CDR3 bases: TGTGCCAGCAGTGTAGGGGGGGAGAGCAATCAGCCCCAGCATTTT. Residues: CASSVGGESNQPQHF.

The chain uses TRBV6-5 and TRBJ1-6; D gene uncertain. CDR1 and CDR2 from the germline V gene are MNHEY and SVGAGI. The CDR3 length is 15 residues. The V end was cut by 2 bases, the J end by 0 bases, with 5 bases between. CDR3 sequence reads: CASSYRSSYNSPLHF. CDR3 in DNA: TGTGCCAGCAGTTACAGGAGCTCCTATAATTCACCCCTCCACTTT.

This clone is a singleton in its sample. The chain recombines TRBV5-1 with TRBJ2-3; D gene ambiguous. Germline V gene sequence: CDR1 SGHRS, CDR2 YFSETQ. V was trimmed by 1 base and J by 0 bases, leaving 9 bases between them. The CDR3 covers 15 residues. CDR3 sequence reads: CASSLPDGSTDTQYF. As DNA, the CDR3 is TGCGCCAGCAGCTTGCCCGACGGGAGCACAGATACGCAGTATTTT.

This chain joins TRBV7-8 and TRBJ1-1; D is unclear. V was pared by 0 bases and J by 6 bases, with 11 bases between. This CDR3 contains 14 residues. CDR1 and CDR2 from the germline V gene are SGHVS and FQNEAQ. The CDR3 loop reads CASSLATWEAEAFF. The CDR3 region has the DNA TGTGCCAGCAGCTTAGCGACGTGGGAGGCTGAAGCTTTCTTT.

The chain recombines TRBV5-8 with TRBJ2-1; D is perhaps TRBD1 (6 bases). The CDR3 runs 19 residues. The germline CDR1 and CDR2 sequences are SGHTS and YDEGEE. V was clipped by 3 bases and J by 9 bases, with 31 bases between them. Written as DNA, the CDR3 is TGTGCCAGCAGCTCTCTTAAAACCACAGGGTTTGAGACAATTAGTGAGCAGTTCTTC. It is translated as CASSSLKTTGFETISEQFF.